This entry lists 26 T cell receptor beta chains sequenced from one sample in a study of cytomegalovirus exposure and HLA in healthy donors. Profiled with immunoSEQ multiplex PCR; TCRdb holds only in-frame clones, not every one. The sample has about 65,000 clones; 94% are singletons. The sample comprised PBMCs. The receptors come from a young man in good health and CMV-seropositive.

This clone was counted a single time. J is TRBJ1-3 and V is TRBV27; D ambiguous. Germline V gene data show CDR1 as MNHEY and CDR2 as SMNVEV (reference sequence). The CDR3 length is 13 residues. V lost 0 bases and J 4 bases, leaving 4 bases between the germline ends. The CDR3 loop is CASSLSSGNTIYF. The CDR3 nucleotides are TGTGCCAGCAGTTTATCGAGCGGAAACACCATATATTTT.

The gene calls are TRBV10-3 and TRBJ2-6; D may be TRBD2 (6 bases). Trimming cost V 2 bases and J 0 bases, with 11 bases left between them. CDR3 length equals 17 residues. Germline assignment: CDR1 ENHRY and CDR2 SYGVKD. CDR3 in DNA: TGTGCCATCAGTGAGGGACTACCTGACTCTGGGGCCAACGTCCTGACTTTC. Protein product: CAISEGLPDSGANVLTF.

This chain's CDR3 is CASAGDTDTQYF. For the CDR3, the DNA is TGTGCCTCAGCGGGGGACACAGATACGCAGTATTTT. The chain uses TRBV2 and TRBJ2-3; 8 nucleotides agree with TRBD2. CDR1 and CDR2 from the germline V gene are SNHLY and FYNNEI. The junction had 3 bases not matched to a gene; V was cut back by 11 bases and J by 2 bases. The CDR3 has 12 amino acids.

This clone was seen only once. CDR3 loop: CASSLQTGSLGELFF. CDR3 DNA sequence: TGTGCCAGCAGCCTACAGACAGGTTCTCTCGGGGAGCTGTTTTTT. J is TRBJ2-2 and V is TRBV5-5, with a tentative D call TRBD1 (6 bases). CDR1 and CDR2 from the germline V gene are SGHKS and YYEKEE (reference sequence). The V and J ends lost 4 bases and 7 bases respectively, with 17 bases between them. CDR3 size: 15 residues.

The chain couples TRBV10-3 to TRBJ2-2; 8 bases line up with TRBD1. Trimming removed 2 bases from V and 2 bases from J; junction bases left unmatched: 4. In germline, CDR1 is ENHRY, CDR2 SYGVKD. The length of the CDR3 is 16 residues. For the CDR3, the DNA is TGTGCCATCAGTGAGAACCCAGGGGGCAACACCGGGGAGCTGTTTTTT. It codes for CAISENPGGNTGELFF.

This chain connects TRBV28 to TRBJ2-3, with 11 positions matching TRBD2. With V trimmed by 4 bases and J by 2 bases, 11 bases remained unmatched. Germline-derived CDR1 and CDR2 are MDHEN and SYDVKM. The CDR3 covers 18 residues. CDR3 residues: CASSSGGLAGASTDTQYF. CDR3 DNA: TGTGCCAGCAGTTCCGGCGGACTAGCGGGTGCCTCCACAGATACGCAGTATTTT.

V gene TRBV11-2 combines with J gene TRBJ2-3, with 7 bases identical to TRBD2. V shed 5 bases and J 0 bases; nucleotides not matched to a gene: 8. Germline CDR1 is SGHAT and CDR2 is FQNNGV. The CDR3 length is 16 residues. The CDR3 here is CASSEPLAPSTDTQYF. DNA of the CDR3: TGTGCCAGCAGCGAGCCACTAGCGCCGAGCACAGATACGCAGTATTTT.

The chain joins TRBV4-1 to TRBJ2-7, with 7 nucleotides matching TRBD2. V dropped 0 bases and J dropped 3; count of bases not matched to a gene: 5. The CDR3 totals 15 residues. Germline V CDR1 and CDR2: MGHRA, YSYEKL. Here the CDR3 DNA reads TGCGCCAGCAGCCAAGAGCCTAGCGGCCACTACGAGCAGTACTTC. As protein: CASSQEPSGHYEQYF.

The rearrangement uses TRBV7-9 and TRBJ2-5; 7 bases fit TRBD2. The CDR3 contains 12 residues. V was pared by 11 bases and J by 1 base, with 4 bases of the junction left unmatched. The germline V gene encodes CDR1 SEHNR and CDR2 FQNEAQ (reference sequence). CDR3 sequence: CAGSGAQETQYF. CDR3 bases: TGTGCCGGAAGCGGGGCCCAAGAGACCCAGTACTTC.

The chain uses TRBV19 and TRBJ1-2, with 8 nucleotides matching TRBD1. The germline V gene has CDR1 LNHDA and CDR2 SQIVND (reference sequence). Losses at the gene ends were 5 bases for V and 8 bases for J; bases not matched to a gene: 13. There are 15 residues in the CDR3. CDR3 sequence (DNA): TGTGCCAGTAGTTCCCAGACAGGGGAAGTTGGAGGCTACACCTTC. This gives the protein CASSSQTGEVGGYTF.

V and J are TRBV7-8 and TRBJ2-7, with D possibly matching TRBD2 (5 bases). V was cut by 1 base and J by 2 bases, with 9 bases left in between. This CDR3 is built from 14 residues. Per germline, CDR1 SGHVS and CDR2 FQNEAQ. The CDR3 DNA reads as TGTGCCAGCAGCTTAGGGGAGACACCCTACGAGCAGTACTTC. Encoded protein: CASSLGETPYEQYF.

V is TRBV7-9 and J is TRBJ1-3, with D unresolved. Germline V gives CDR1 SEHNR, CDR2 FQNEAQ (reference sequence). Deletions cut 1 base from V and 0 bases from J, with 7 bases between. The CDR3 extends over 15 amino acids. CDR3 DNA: TGTGCCAGCAGCTTAGATTACAGCTCTGGAAACACCATATATTTT. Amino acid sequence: CASSLDYSSGNTIYF.

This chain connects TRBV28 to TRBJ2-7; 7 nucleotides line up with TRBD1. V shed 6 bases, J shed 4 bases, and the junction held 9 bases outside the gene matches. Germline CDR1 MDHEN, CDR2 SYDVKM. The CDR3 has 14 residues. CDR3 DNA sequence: TGTGCCAGCAGCCAGCCGACAGGGAAGTACGAGCAGTACTTC. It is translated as CASSQPTGKYEQYF.

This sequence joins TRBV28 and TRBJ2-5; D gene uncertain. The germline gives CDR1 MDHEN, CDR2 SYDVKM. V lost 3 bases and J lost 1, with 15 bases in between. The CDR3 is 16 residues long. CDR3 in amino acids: CASSFLDQTFQETQYF. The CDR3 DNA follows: TGTGCCAGCAGTTTCCTAGATCAAACCTTCCAAGAGACCCAGTACTTC.

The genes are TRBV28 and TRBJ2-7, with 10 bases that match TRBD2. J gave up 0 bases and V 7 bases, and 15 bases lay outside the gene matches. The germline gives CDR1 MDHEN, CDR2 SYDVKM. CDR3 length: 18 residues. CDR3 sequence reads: CASTNSAGGIYISYEQYF. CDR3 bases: TGTGCCAGCACAAATTCAGCGGGAGGGATATACATCTCCTACGAGCAGTACTTC.

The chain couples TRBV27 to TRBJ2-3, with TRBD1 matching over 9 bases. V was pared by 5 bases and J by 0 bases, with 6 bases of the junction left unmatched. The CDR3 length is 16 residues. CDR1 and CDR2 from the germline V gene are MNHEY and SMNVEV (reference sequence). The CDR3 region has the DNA TGTGCCAGCAGTATATTCGGACAGGGGAGCACAGATACGCAGTATTTT. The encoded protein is CASSIFGQGSTDTQYF.

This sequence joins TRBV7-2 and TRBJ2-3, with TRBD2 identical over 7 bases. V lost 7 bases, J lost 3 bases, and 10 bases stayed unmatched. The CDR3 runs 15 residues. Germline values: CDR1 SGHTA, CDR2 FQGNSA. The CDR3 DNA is TGTGCCAGCATCTCGGCCAGGGACTATACAGATACGCAGTATTTT. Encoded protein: CASISARDYTDTQYF.

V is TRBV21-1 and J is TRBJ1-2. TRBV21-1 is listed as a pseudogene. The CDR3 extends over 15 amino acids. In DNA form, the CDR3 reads TGTGCCAGCAGCAACGCTGGCATTTCGGAGAATGGCTACACCTTC. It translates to CASSNAGISENGYTF.

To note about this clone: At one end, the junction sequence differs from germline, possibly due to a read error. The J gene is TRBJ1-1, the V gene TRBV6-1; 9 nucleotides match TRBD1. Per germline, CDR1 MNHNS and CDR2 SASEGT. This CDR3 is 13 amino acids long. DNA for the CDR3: TGTGCCAGCAGTGAACCCGGGACAGGGCGGGCGTTTTTT. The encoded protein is CASSEPGTGRAFF.

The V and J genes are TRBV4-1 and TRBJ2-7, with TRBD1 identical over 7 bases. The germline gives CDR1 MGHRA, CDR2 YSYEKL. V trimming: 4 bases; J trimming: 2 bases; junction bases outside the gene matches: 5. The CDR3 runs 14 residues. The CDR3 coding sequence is TGCGCCAGCAGCCCAACAGGGGCCACCTACGAGCAGTACTTC. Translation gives CASSPTGATYEQYF.

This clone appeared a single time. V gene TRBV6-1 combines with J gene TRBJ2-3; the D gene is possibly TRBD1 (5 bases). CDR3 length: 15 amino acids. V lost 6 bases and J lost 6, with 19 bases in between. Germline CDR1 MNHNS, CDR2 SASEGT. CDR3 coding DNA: TGTGCCAGCAGATACCGTCCCCAGGGTTCGGATACGCAGTATTTT. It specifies CASRYRPQGSDTQYF.

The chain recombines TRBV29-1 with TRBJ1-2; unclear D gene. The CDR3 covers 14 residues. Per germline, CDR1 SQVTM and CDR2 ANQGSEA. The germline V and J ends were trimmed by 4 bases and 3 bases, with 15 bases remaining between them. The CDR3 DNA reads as TGCAGCGTTGTAGTTCATACCTTGGACTATGGCTACACCTTC. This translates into CSVVVHTLDYGYTF.

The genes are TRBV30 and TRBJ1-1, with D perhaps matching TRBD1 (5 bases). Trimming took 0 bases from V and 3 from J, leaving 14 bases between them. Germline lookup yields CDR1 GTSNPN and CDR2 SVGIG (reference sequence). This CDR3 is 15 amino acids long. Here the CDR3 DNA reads TGTGCCTGGAGTGTGAGGGACTTGATCGACACTGAAGCTTTCTTT. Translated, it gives CAWSVRDLIDTEAFF.

In DNA form, the CDR3 reads TGTGCCAGCAGTGAAGCGCACGGCGGGCTACAAGAGACCCAGTACTTC. It yields the protein CASSEAHGGLQETQYF. This chain uses TRBV2 with TRBJ2-5; a possible D gene is TRBD2 (5 bases). The germline CDR1 and CDR2 sequences are SNHLY and FYNNEI. This CDR3 is 16 amino acids long. Between the trimmed V and J ends, which lost 0 bases and 2 bases, there was a span of 13 bases.

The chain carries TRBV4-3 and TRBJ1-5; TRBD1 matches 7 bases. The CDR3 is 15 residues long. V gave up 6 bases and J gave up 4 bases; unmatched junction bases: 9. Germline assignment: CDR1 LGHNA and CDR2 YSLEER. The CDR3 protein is CASSTGVGRNQPQHF. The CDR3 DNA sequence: TGCGCCAGCAGTACAGGGGTCGGAAGGAATCAGCCCCAGCATTTT.

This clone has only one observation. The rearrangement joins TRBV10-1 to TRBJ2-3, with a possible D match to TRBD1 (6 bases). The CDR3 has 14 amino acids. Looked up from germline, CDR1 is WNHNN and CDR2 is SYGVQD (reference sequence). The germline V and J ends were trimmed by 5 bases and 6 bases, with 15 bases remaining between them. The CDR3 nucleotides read TGCGCCAGCAGTTGGACGGAGCAGGGGGATACGCAGTATTTT. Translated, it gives CASSWTEQGDTQYF.